This T cell receptor (beta chain) originates from a study of naive and memory T cell subsets. Notes on the study in general: Gini index rose across naive, CM, EM and EMRA in CD4 and CD8. A clonotype means one alpha or beta sequence, not an alpha/beta pair.

Concerning this clonotype: Its antigen is still unknown.

The beta constant-region primer was an equimolar mix of two oligonucleotides covering TRBC1 and TRBC2. Nested alpha and beta constant-region primers with the SP2 primer drove four PCR rounds on ligated cDNA. A 12-nucleotide UMI and the SP2 primer were added to the cDNA 3' end by oligonucleotide ligation. In TCRdb, the UMI-ligation and nested PCR reads were re-called with MiXCR into one record per CDR3 protein. This sample yields about 120,000 distinct CDR3 sequences, of which over 30% are seen a single time; 0.75% to 1% belongs to the top ten. Sequential positive selection took CD4 T cells first, then CD8 T cells. This clonotype was sampled from a human donor in good health. Material for sequencing was central memory CD4+ T cells from blood.

The chain's CDR3 is CSVEVGTSIGNEQFF. In DNA, the CDR3 is TGCAGCGTTGAGGTTGGGACTAGTATTGGCAATGAGCAGTTCTTC. The rearrangement links TRBV29-1 to TRBJ2-1; the match to TRBD2 covers 8 bases. The CDR3 has 15 residues. Germline assignment: CDR1 SQVTM and CDR2 ANQGSEA. The ends lost 3 bases at V and 6 bases at J; junction bases unmatched: 10.